The clone carrying this T cell receptor (beta chain) was found many times. The antigen is undetermined. This entry is derived from a study of CD8 T cells in ankylosing spondylitis. Findings and limits, study-wide: Several of the motif variants were reported before in synovial fluid and blood from reactive arthritis. Apparently characteristic of ankylosing spondylitis blood was a TCR beta motif (roughly eight highly homologous variants).

Via MiXCR, TCRdb re-called the 5' RACE reads, giving one row per CDR3 protein. This table holds about 140,000 distinct CDR3 sequences, just under 7.5% found once. Germline lookup yields CDR1 SGHTA and CDR2 FQGNSA. V gave up 4 bases and J gave up 7 bases, with 13 bases separating them. This CDR3 is built from 14 residues. The gene calls are TRBV7-2 and TRBJ2-2; TRBD1 or TRBD2 may be the D gene (5 bases each). The receptor was derived from a female donor with ankylosing spondylitis or in good health (not recorded which). Sequencing was carried out using blood, either unsorted or a sorted T cell fraction (not recorded which). The CDR3 DNA sequence: TGTGCCAGCAGCTCCCTTCTTGGGGGCGGGGAGCTGTTTTTT. Translation: CASSSLLGGGELFF.